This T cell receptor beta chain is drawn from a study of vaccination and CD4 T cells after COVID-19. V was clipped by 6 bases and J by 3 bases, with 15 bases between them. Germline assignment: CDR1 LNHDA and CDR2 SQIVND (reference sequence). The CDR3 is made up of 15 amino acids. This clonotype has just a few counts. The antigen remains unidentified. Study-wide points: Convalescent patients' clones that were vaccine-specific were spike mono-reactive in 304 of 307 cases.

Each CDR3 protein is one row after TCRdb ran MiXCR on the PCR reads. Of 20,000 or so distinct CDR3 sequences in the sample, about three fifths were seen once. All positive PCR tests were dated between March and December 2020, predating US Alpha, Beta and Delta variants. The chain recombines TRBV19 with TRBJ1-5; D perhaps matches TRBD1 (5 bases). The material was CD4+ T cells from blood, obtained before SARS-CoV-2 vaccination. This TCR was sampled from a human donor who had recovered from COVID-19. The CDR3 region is CASRTGSGSNQPQHF. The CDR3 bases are TGTGCCAGTAGAACGGGGTCAGGGTCCAATCAGCCCCAGCATTTT. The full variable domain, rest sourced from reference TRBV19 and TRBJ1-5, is DGGITQSPKYLFRKEGQNVTLSCEQNLNHDAMYWYRQDPGQGLRLIYYSQIVNDFQKGDIAEGYSVSREKKESFPLTVTSAQKNPTAFYLCASRTGSGSNQPQHFGDGTRLSIL.